A selection of T cell receptor beta chains follows, all from one sample in a study of PD-1 blockade in classical Hodgkin lymphoma. Profiled with immunoSEQ multiplex PCR; TCRdb holds only in-frame clones, not every one. Altogether about 25,000 clones are present, over 65% being singletons, with the ten largest covering approximately 8.4%. This material consisted of peripheral blood mononuclear cells (PBMCs), taken before the second cycle of nivolumab. These receptor sequences come from a human donor with classical Hodgkin lymphoma. Each CDR3 is given with its conserved first and last residue. Fields, in order: V gene, clone size, J gene, D gene, CDR3 length, CDR3 protein, CDR3 DNA. The D gene is left open where the match is weak. The size of a clone is reported for some rows only, either as once, few or many, or as a class for expanded clones.

TRBV18	-	TRBJ2-2	TRBD2	18	CASSPALSGSPNTGELFF	TGTGCCAGCTCACCGGCCCTTAGCGGGAGCCCGAACACCGGGGAGCTGTTTTTT
TRBV7-2	-	TRBJ2-1	-	15	CASSPEEYLFNEQFF	TGTGCCAGCAGCCCGGAAGAGTACTTGTTTAATGAGCAGTTCTTC
TRBV7-8	-	TRBJ1-5	TRBD1	13	CASSFGTGRPQHF	TGTGCCAGCAGCTTTGGGACAGGGAGGCCCCAGCATTTT
TRBV2	-	TRBJ1-1	-	14	CASRRSGLVTEAFF	TGTGCCAGCAGGCGCTCGGGCTTGGTTACTGAAGCTTTCTTT
TRBV27	-	TRBJ2-1	-	13	CASLSVPRHEQFF	TGTGCCAGCCTCTCCGTGCCCCGCCATGAGCAGTTCTTC
TRBV18	-	TRBJ1-5	TRBD1	15	CASSPGTGTDQPQHF	TGTGCCAGCTCACCCGGGACAGGCACTGATCAGCCCCAGCATTTT
TRBV9	-	TRBJ1-2	-	13	CASSVGGDYGYTF	TGTGCCAGCAGCGTTGGGGGGGACTATGGCTACACCTTC
TRBV7-2	few	TRBJ2-2	-	15	CASSYQGAVSGELFF	TGTGCCAGCAGCTATCAGGGCGCGGTGTCCGGGGAGCTGTTTTTT
TRBV7-9	once	TRBJ1-3	-	13	CASMITGGNTIYF	TGTGCCAGCATGATCACGGGGGGAAACACCATATATTTT
TRBV10-3	medium-sized	TRBJ2-1	TRBD1	15	CAISYTGGSNNEQFF	TGTGCCATCAGTTACACAGGGGGCTCCAACAATGAGCAGTTCTTC
TRBV10-3	few	TRBJ1-3	-	12	CAISPHGNTIYF	TGTGCCATCAGTCCCCACGGAAACACCATATATTTT
TRBV11-3	-	TRBJ1-2	-	14	CASSLIPTDYGYTF	TGTGCCAGCAGCTTAATTCCGACGGATTATGGCTACACCTTC
TRBV14	once	TRBJ2-7	-	15	CASSQDSFLAYEQYF	TGTGCCAGCAGCCAAGATTCGTTCTTAGCCTACGAGCAGTACTTC
TRBV18	-	TRBJ2-1	TRBD2	17	CASSPPSSGGRYNEQFF	TGTGCCAGCTCACCACCGTCTAGCGGGGGACGCTACAATGAGCAGTTCTTC
TRBV19	-	TRBJ1-5	-	14	CASSIQGRGQPQHF	TGTGCCAGTAGTATACAGGGTAGGGGTCAGCCCCAGCATTTT
TRBV13	once	TRBJ2-5	TRBD1	15	CASSFSGQGEETQYF	TGTGCCAGCAGCTTTTCAGGACAGGGGGAGGAGACCCAGTACTTC
TRBV10-3	-	TRBJ2-7	-	17	CAISEFRIGPLGNEQYF	TGTGCCATCAGTGAGTTCCGGATTGGGCCCCTAGGGAACGAGCAGTACTTC
TRBV7-3	-	TRBJ2-1	-	14	CASSYLGAGREQFF	TGTGCCAGCAGCTACCTAGGGGCAGGGAGGGAGCAGTTCTTC
TRBV5-1	-	TRBJ2-1	TRBD2	15	CASSFLAGDNNEQFF	TGCGCCAGCAGCTTCTTAGCGGGGGATAACAATGAGCAGTTCTTC
TRBV7-2	-	TRBJ1-2	-	15	CASSLVVGQLYGYTF	TGTGCCAGCAGCTTAGTTGTCGGGCAGCTGTATGGCTACACCTTC